Below, 30 T cell receptor beta chains from the same sample are listed, as sequenced in a study of PD-1 blockade in classical Hodgkin lymphoma (dated by TCRdb to 2018 to 2020). Libraries were built with the immunoSEQ multiplex PCR assay. Drawn from immuneACCESS, this table holds only the in-frame rearrangements with V and J called that TCRdb kept. Clones are partly lost; checked studies trace under half to an unresolved V gene and leave the rest unexplained. Present in this sample are 90,000 to 140,000 clones, roughly nine tenths of which were seen just once. Together, the top ten hold around 20% of the sample. The intended sense of this specimen's time point label: cycle 4 day 1 (C4D1), after more than five weeks of nivolumab. Every trial patient had relapsed following autologous stem cell transplantation, and prior brentuximab vedotin exposure was what differed among cohorts A, B and C. The material was peripheral blood mononuclear cells (PBMCs), obtained before the fourth cycle of nivolumab. The source of these receptors is a human donor with classical Hodgkin lymphoma.

This chain links TRBV12-5 with TRBJ1-2; the D gene is possibly TRBD1 (5 bases). This CDR3 spans 13 amino acids. Looked up from germline, CDR1 is LGHNT and CDR2 is FRNRAP. V lost 3 bases and J 2 bases, leaving 7 bases between the germline ends. CDR3 region: CASGFGGNYGYTF. The CDR3 DNA sequence: TGTGCTAGTGGTTTTGGGGGGAACTATGGCTACACCTTC.

To note about this clone: The junction shows a germline mismatch at one end, possibly a read error. The V and J genes are TRBV30 and TRBJ2-1; 8 nucleotides match TRBD2. The germline gives CDR1 GTSNPN, CDR2 SVGIG (reference sequence). This CDR3 comprises 15 residues. The CDR3 nucleotides read TGTGCCTGGAGTCTACTAGCGGAGCGCTACCATGAGCAGTTCTTC. It is translated as CAWSLLAERYHEQFF.

This rearrangement joins TRBV4-1 to TRBJ1-5; D not certain. Between the trimmed V and J ends, which lost 1 base and 3 bases, there was a span of 7 bases. Germline loops: CDR1 MGHRA, CDR2 YSYEKL. The CDR3 covers 14 residues. The CDR3: CASSQGVINQPQHF. The CDR3 nucleotides are TGCGCCAGCAGCCAAGGCGTGATCAATCAGCCCCAGCATTTT.

A single count supports this clone. The V and J genes are TRBV6-1 and TRBJ2-2, with 11 bases identical to TRBD1. Germline trimming cut 2 bases from V and 5 bases from J; bases unmatched to any gene: 4. Germline V gene sequence: CDR1 MNHNS, CDR2 SASEGT. CDR3 size: 16 residues. In DNA form, the CDR3 reads TGTGCCAGCAGTGAACCGGGACAGGGGGGTACCGGGGAGCTGTTTTTT. Translation: CASSEPGQGGTGELFF.

This chain uses TRBV7-9 with TRBJ2-5; the D gene is possibly TRBD1 (7 bases). V was cut by 1 base and J by 4 bases, with 13 bases left in between. The CDR3 loop spans 15 amino acids. Germline CDR1 is SEHNR and CDR2 is FQNEAQ (reference sequence). This CDR3 reads CASSLDDRDLETQYF. CDR3 coding DNA: TGTGCCAGCAGCTTAGACGACAGGGACTTAGAGACCCAGTACTTC.

The chain uses TRBV11-2 and TRBJ2-7; 9 bases agree with TRBD1. Germline V gene data show CDR1 as SGHAT and CDR2 as FQNNGV. This CDR3 is 17 amino acids long. Germline trimming cut 3 bases from V and 1 base from J; bases unmatched to any gene: 10. The CDR3 coding sequence is TGTGCCAGCAGCTTGGGACAGGGCGGTATCAGTTCCTACGAGCAGTACTTC. Translation: CASSLGQGGISSYEQYF.

This clone turned up a few times. The rearrangement joins TRBV7-9 to TRBJ1-1; D remains unclear. Looked up from germline, CDR1 is SEHNR and CDR2 is FQNEAQ (reference sequence). This CDR3 is built from 14 residues. Trimming removed 6 bases at V and 4 bases at J, with 15 bases between. This CDR3 is CASSPLVMGTEAFF. CDR3 nucleotide sequence: TGTGCCAGCAGTCCCCTGGTGATGGGCACTGAAGCTTTCTTT. The complete variable domain, with remaining parts taken from reference TRBV7-9 and TRBJ1-1, reads DTGVSQNPRHKITKRGQNVTFRCDPISEHNRLYWYRQTLGQGPEFLTYFQNEAQLEKSRLLSDRFSAERPKGSFSTLEIQRTEQGDSAMYLCASSPLVMGTEAFFGQGTRLTVV.

V gene TRBV5-1 combines with J gene TRBJ2-5; 12 bases map to TRBD2. Trimming at V came to 3 bases and at J to 5 bases, leaving 8 bases not matched to a gene. CDR3 size: 16 residues. Germline CDR1 SGHRS, CDR2 YFSETQ. The CDR3 spells CASSSRLAGAGETQYF. The CDR3 DNA is TGCGCCAGCAGCTCCCGACTAGCGGGAGCGGGCGAGACCCAGTACTTC.

The chain uses TRBV28 and TRBJ1-5; D unresolved. Deletions cut 7 bases from V and 3 bases from J, with 16 bases between. CDR3 length: 15 amino acids. The germline gives CDR1 MDHEN, CDR2 SYDVKM. For the CDR3, the DNA is TGTGCCAGCACTTCGCTCGAGGAGGTCAATCAGCCCCAGCATTTT. This sequence encodes CASTSLEEVNQPQHF.

The chain has TRBV7-2 and TRBJ2-1, with D possibly being TRBD2 (5 bases). V lost 5 bases and J lost 0, with 11 bases in between. The CDR3 is made up of 15 amino acids. Germline V gene sequence: CDR1 SGHTA, CDR2 FQGNSA. The CDR3 loop is CASSRGLNSYNEQFF. The CDR3 coding sequence is TGTGCCAGCAGCAGAGGACTGAACTCCTACAATGAGCAGTTCTTC.

V gene TRBV7-2 combines with J gene TRBJ2-2; D is ambiguous. Trimming left V 7 bases short and J 8 bases short, with 17 bases between. Germline V CDR1 and CDR2: SGHTA, FQGNSA. This CDR3 is built from 14 residues. CDR3 protein: CASTPDRALGELFF. The CDR3 region has the DNA TGTGCCAGCACCCCAGACCGGGCGTTGGGGGAGCTGTTTTTT.

The chain employs TRBV10-3 and TRBJ1-4, with 8 bases identical to TRBD1. With 4 bases clipped from V and 3 bases from J, the junction kept 7 bases outside the gene matches. The germline V gene has CDR1 ENHRY and CDR2 SYGVKD. This CDR3 spans 16 amino acids. The CDR3 is CAISANIQGANEKLFF. As DNA, the CDR3 is TGTGCCATCAGTGCAAACATACAGGGGGCTAATGAAAAACTGTTTTTT.

The chain combines TRBV28 with TRBJ1-5; possibly TRBD1 for D (5 bases). Deletions cut 1 base from V and 5 bases from J, with 9 bases between. Germline V gene sequence: CDR1 MDHEN, CDR2 SYDVKM. The CDR3 is 14 amino acids. The CDR3 here is CASSLFRDHQPQHF. For the CDR3, the DNA is TGTGCCAGCAGTTTATTCAGGGATCATCAGCCCCAGCATTTT.

The V and J genes are TRBV5-6 and TRBJ2-1; D ambiguous. Germline-derived CDR1 and CDR2 are SGHDT and YYEEEE. V gave up 0 bases and J gave up 0 bases, with 13 bases separating them. The CDR3 has 17 residues. The CDR3 coding sequence is TGTGCCAGCAGCTTGGCTCCGTGGCATTCCTCCTACAATGAGCAGTTCTTC. Its translation: CASSLAPWHSSYNEQFF.

J is TRBJ1-1 and V is TRBV2, with a weak D call TRBD1 (5 bases). Germline-derived CDR1 and CDR2 are SNHLY and FYNNEI. V dropped 3 bases and J dropped 1 base, with 9 bases sitting between them. The CDR3 totals 14 residues. CDR3 in amino acids: CASSEAGQNTEAFF. For the CDR3, the DNA is TGTGCCAGCAGTGAGGCAGGGCAGAACACTGAAGCTTTCTTT.

The chain combines TRBV27 with TRBJ1-2; tentatively, D is TRBD1 (5 bases). The germline V gene encodes CDR1 MNHEY and CDR2 SMNVEV (reference sequence). The V gene lost 5 bases and the J gene lost 8 bases, with 18 bases spanning the gap. CDR3 length: 14 amino acids. This chain's CDR3 is CASSVDPRVGGYTF. The CDR3 nucleotides read TGTGCCAGCAGTGTCGATCCCAGGGTAGGCGGCTACACCTTC.

This chain joins TRBV5-1 and TRBJ1-2; D uncertain. This CDR3 is 13 amino acids long. The V gene's germline CDR1 is SGHRS and CDR2 YFSETQ. The ends were cut back, 4 bases at V and 1 base at J, with 8 bases in the middle. In DNA form, the CDR3 reads TGCGCCAGCAGCGCGACAAATAACTATGGCTACACCTTC. Protein product: CASSATNNYGYTF.

The chain has TRBV29-1 and TRBJ1-3, with D possibly matching TRBD1 (5 bases). Trimming took off 1 base at V and 4 bases at J, with 8 bases between the two ends. This CDR3 has 13 amino acids. Germline loops: CDR1 SQVTM, CDR2 ANQGSEA. CDR3 sequence reads: CSVEGGDGNTIYF. In DNA, the CDR3 is TGCAGCGTTGAAGGAGGGGACGGAAACACCATATATTTT. Full variable domain (outside the CDR3, taken from reference TRBV29-1 and TRBJ1-3): SAVISQKPSRDICQRGTSLTIQCQVDSQVTMMFWYRQQPGQSLTLIATANQGSEATYESGFVIDKFPISRPNLTFSTLTVSNMSPEDSSIYLCSVEGGDGNTIYFGEGSWLTVV.

This chain connects TRBV2 to TRBJ1-1; the D gene is possibly TRBD1 (5 bases). Germline CDR1 SNHLY, CDR2 FYNNEI. The CDR3 runs to 15 residues. The V end lost 3 bases, the J end lost 1 base, and 12 bases lay between the germline ends. CDR3 nucleotides: TGTGCCAGCAGTGAGTTGCCGGGGACGAACACTGAAGCTTTCTTT. Residues: CASSELPGTNTEAFF.

This chain uses TRBV27 with TRBJ2-3, with 9 nucleotides matching TRBD2. In germline, CDR1 is MNHEY, CDR2 SMNVEV (reference sequence). This CDR3 region has 16 residues. V shed 5 bases and J 3 bases; nucleotides not matched to a gene: 9. Here the CDR3 reads CASSHLAGRVTDTQYF. CDR3 DNA sequence: TGTGCCAGCAGTCACCTAGCGGGGAGGGTTACAGATACGCAGTATTTT.

This sequence joins TRBV4-3 and TRBJ2-7; D is unclear. The CDR3 is 15 residues long. Germline V gene lookup returns CDR1 LGHNA and CDR2 YSLEER. V was trimmed by 0 bases and J by 3 bases, leaving 12 bases between them. Here the CDR3 reads CASSQEPGWDYEQYF. The DNA for the CDR3 is TGCGCCAGCAGCCAAGAGCCAGGATGGGACTACGAGCAGTACTTC.

This chain joins TRBV9 and TRBJ1-1; D gene uncertain. The germline V and J ends were trimmed by 1 base and 4 bases, with 11 bases remaining between them. Germline V gives CDR1 SGDLS, CDR2 YYNGEE. The CDR3 covers 14 residues. The CDR3 spells CASSVRAGSTEAFF. The CDR3 nucleotides read TGTGCCAGCAGCGTAAGGGCGGGGAGCACTGAAGCTTTCTTT.

The rearrangement links TRBV11-3 to TRBJ2-1; TRBD2 matches at 7 bases. This CDR3 is built from 15 residues. The junction had 10 bases not matched to a gene; V was cut back by 3 bases and J by 8 bases. Per the germline V gene, CDR1 is SGHNT and CDR2 is YENEEA. In DNA, the CDR3 is TGTGCCAGCAGCTTCGGCGGGAGTCTAAATTATGAGCAGTTCTTC. It is translated as CASSFGGSLNYEQFF.

This clone was found once. This chain links TRBV29-1 with TRBJ1-1; tentatively, D is TRBD1 (5 bases). The germline V gene encodes CDR1 SQVTM and CDR2 ANQGSEA. The CDR3 consists of 13 residues. Between the trimmed V and J ends, which lost 4 bases and 2 bases, there was a span of 11 bases. Here the CDR3 reads CSVVKGLNTEAFF. CDR3 coding DNA: TGCAGCGTTGTAAAGGGACTAAACACTGAAGCTTTCTTT. The full variable domain, its missing parts supplied by reference TRBV29-1 and TRBJ1-1, is SAVISQKPSRDICQRGTSLTIQCQVDSQVTMMFWYRQQPGQSLTLIATANQGSEATYESGFVIDKFPISRPNLTFSTLTVSNMSPEDSSIYLCSVVKGLNTEAFFGQGTRLTVV.

The chain joins TRBV13 to TRBJ2-6, with D perhaps matching TRBD1 or TRBD2 (5 bases each). This CDR3 is built from 15 residues. With 10 bases removed from V and 0 bases from J, the gap between germline ends came to 13 bases. Germline CDR1 is PRHDT and CDR2 is FYEKMQ (reference sequence). The CDR3 sequence is CATSPGSSGANVLTF. In DNA form, the CDR3 reads TGTGCCACATCCCCAGGGAGCTCTGGGGCCAACGTCCTGACTTTC.

The CDR3 bases are TGCGCCAGCAGCAGGGACGGAGTCCTAAGCACAGATACGCAGTATTTT. Its translation is CASSRDGVLSTDTQYF. V usage is TRBV5-1 and J usage is TRBJ2-3; D is tentatively TRBD1 or TRBD2 (5 bases each). Germline values: CDR1 SGHRS, CDR2 YFSETQ. V shed 4 bases and J shed 0 bases, with 15 bases lying between them. CDR3 size: 16 residues.

This chain uses TRBV5-1 with TRBJ2-1; TRBD2 is a possible D gene (6 bases). Germline CDR1 reads SGHRS; CDR2 reads YFSETQ. With 5 bases removed from V and 8 bases from J, the gap between germline ends came to 20 bases. The CDR3 has 15 residues. CDR3 protein: CASRPLSRELYEQFF. CDR3 sequence (DNA): TGCGCCAGCAGGCCACTATCACGGGAGTTGTATGAGCAGTTCTTC.

The chain is built from TRBV18 and TRBJ2-1, with a possible D match to TRBD1 (5 bases). Trimming shortened V by 0 bases and J by 5 bases, and 8 bases separated the two germline ends. The germline V gene has CDR1 KGHSH and CDR2 LQKENI. This CDR3 is built from 14 residues. DNA for the CDR3: TGTGCCAGCTCACCACCCGACAGAGACAATGAGCAGTTCTTC. Translated, it gives CASSPPDRDNEQFF.

This clone was seen more than once but under ten times. The J gene is TRBJ2-7, the V gene TRBV7-9, with D maybe TRBD1 (6 bases). Trimming left V 5 bases short and J 3 bases short, with 11 bases between. From germline, CDR1 is SEHNR and CDR2 FQNEAQ (reference sequence). CDR3 length: 13 residues. The CDR3 DNA sequence: TGTGCCAGCAGCCTCAGACAGGACTACGAGCAGTACTTC. Translating gives CASSLRQDYEQYF.

The V and J genes are TRBV6-4 and TRBJ2-5; possible D gene TRBD1, 6 bases. The V gene's germline CDR1 is MRHNA and CDR2 SNTAGT. This CDR3 is 14 amino acids long. V lost 6 bases and J 1 base, leaving 12 bases between the germline ends. The CDR3 region has the DNA TGTGCCAGCAGCTCCTGGGGGCCCCAAGAGACCCAGTACTTC. Amino acid sequence: CASSSWGPQETQYF.